Shown below are 24 T cell receptor beta chains from a single sample sequenced in a study of PD-L1 blockade in urothelial cancer. Sequencing used immunoSEQ multiplex PCR; TCRdb keeps in-frame clones, though not all of them. The sample lists about 79,000 clones, around 88% occurring once. Indicated time point: pretreatment peripheral blood. The specimen was PBMCs, collected around atezolizumab (anti-PD-L1) treatment. These receptors all come from a man in his 60s with urothelial cancer.

The rearrangement links TRBV7-2 to TRBJ2-7; 7 bases are shared with TRBD1. The CDR3 extends over 16 amino acids. Germline loops: CDR1 SGHTA, CDR2 FQGNSA. V gave up 0 bases and J gave up 0 bases; unmatched junction bases: 5. In DNA, the CDR3 is TGTGCCAGCAGCTTAGCGGGGACAGTCAGCTCCTACGAGCAGTACTTC. Its translation: CASSLAGTVSSYEQYF.

This chain joins TRBV27 and TRBJ1-1; possibly TRBD1 for D (5 bases). Trimming stripped 5 bases from V and 4 bases from J, with 17 bases between. This CDR3 has 15 residues. The germline gives CDR1 MNHEY, CDR2 SMNVEV (reference sequence). In nucleotides, the CDR3 is TGTGCCAGCAGTCCTAATAGACAGTGGGGCACTGAAGCTTTCTTT. Amino acid sequence: CASSPNRQWGTEAFF.

In this sample, this clone turned up a few times. The chain employs TRBV7-9 and TRBJ1-2, with TRBD1 matching 7 bases. J gave up 1 base and V 4 bases, and 6 bases lay outside the gene matches. Germline loops: CDR1 SEHNR, CDR2 FQNEAQ (reference sequence). CDR3 length equals 15 residues. CDR3 protein: CASSSGTALNYGYTF. Written as DNA, the CDR3 is TGTGCCAGCAGCTCGGGGACAGCACTTAACTATGGCTACACCTTC. Full variable domain (remainder filled in from reference TRBV7-9 and TRBJ1-2): DTGVSQNPRHKITKRGQNVTFRCDPISEHNRLYWYRQTLGQGPEFLTYFQNEAQLEKSRLLSDRFSAERPKGSFSTLEIQRTEQGDSAMYLCASSSGTALNYGYTFGSGTRLTVV.

In DNA form, the CDR3 reads TGTGCCAGCAGAAAAGACAGGGGCTTTTACAATGAGCAGTTCTTC. This sequence encodes CASRKDRGFYNEQFF. The gene calls are TRBV6-5 and TRBJ2-1; TRBD1 matches 8 bases. Germline trimming cut 6 bases from V and 4 bases from J; bases unmatched to any gene: 8. CDR1 is MNHEY, CDR2 SVGAGI, per germline. The CDR3 is 15 amino acids.

The CDR3 loop is CASSYEGGNQPQHF. The CDR3 nucleotides read TGTGCCAGCAGTTACGAGGGGGGCAATCAGCCCCAGCATTTT. V is TRBV6-6 and J is TRBJ1-5; D perhaps matches TRBD1 (6 bases). Germline V gene lookup returns CDR1 MNHNY and CDR2 SVGAGI (reference sequence). The CDR3 is 14 residues long. Trimming cost V 2 bases and J 2 bases, with 7 bases left between them.

This clone was recorded a few times. The CDR3 DNA sequence: TGTGCCATCAGTGAGCGACCGCCAAGCGATGATTCACCCCTCCACTTT. Residues: CAISERPPSDDSPLHF. The rearrangement uses TRBV10-3 and TRBJ1-6; D is unresolved. Trimming left V 2 bases short and J 8 bases short, with 16 bases between. This CDR3 has 16 residues. The germline CDR1 and CDR2 sequences are ENHRY and SYGVKD.

This clone came up many times. The rearrangement joins TRBV2 to TRBJ2-7; 8 bases are a match to TRBD1. The CDR3 is 15 residues long. J was trimmed by 0 bases and V by 6 bases; bases with no gene match: 7. Germline lookup yields CDR1 SNHLY and CDR2 FYNNEI. The CDR3 nucleotides read TGTGCCAGCAGGGTAGGACAGGGATACTCCTACGAGCAGTACTTC. Encoded protein: CASRVGQGYSYEQYF. The variable domain in full, with the rest retrieved from reference TRBV2 and TRBJ2-7, is EPEVTQTPSHQVTQMGQEVILRCVPISNHLYFYWYRQILGQKVEFLVSFYNNEISEKSEIFDDQFSVERPDGSNFTLKIRSTKLEDSAMYFCASRVGQGYSYEQYFGPGTRLTVT.

The chain uses TRBV6-5 and TRBJ1-2; TRBD1 might be the D (5 bases). Germline-derived CDR1 and CDR2 are MNHEY and SVGAGI. Trimming removed 6 bases from V and 8 bases from J, with 10 bases in between. The CDR3 loop spans 11 amino acids. CDR3 loop: CASRDGGGYTF. CDR3 nucleotide sequence: TGTGCCAGCAGGGACGGGGGGGGCTACACCTTC.

The chain has TRBV18 and TRBJ2-1; TRBD2 matches 11 bases. This CDR3 has 14 amino acids. Trimming cost V 0 bases and J 10 bases; bases outside gene matches: 2. The germline CDR1 and CDR2 sequences are KGHSH and LQKENI. This chain's CDR3 is CASSPPSGGAEQFF. The CDR3 DNA reads as TGTGCCAGCTCACCACCTAGCGGGGGGGCGGAGCAGTTCTTC. The full variable domain, with the rest looked up from reference TRBV18 and TRBJ2-1, is NAGVMQNPRHLVRRRGQEARLRCSPMKGHSHVYWYRQLPEEGLKFMVYLQKENIIDESGMPKERFSAEFPKEGPSILRIQQVVRGDSAAYFCASSPPSGGAEQFFGPGTRLTVL.

V and J are TRBV19 and TRBJ1-2; 8 bases are a match to TRBD1. The germline CDR1 and CDR2 sequences are LNHDA and SQIVND (reference sequence). The CDR3 is made up of 12 amino acids. Germline trimming cut 6 bases from V and 3 bases from J; bases unmatched to any gene: 0. CDR3 coding DNA: TGTGCCAGTAGGACAGGGGACTATGGCTACACCTTC. Encoded protein: CASRTGDYGYTF.

This clone occurred once. The DNA for the CDR3 is TGTGCCAGCAGCTTATCCAGGGGGGCTACTGAAGCTTTCTTT. Translation gives CASSLSRGATEAFF. This chain connects TRBV7-2 to TRBJ1-1; 7 bases are a match to TRBD1. CDR3 length: 14 amino acids. Per germline, CDR1 SGHTA and CDR2 FQGNSA. V lost 2 bases to trimming and J lost 5 bases; unmatched junction nucleotides: 5.

V gene TRBV7-9 combines with J gene TRBJ2-5, with 10 bases that match TRBD2. From germline, CDR1 is SEHNR and CDR2 FQNEAQ (reference sequence). The CDR3 has 16 amino acids. V dropped 5 bases and J dropped 7; count of bases not matched to a gene: 13. In DNA form, the CDR3 reads TGTGCCAGCAGCCCCTCCAGCGGGGGGGCCAGGTGGACCCAGTACTTC. Translation: CASSPSSGGARWTQYF.

About this clone: Germline and junction disagree at one end, which may indicate a read error. V is TRBV2 and J is TRBJ2-5; D might be TRBD2 (5 bases). The V gene's germline CDR1 is SNHLY and CDR2 FYNNEI. The CDR3 contains 15 residues. CDR3 sequence: CASREEAGYMETQYF. The CDR3 nucleotides read TGTGCCAGCAGGGAAGAGGCGGGTTATATGGAGACCCAGTACTTC.

This clone was seen a single time. The V and J genes are TRBV19 and TRBJ2-5; D is unclear. CDR1 and CDR2 from the germline V gene are LNHDA and SQIVND (reference sequence). V lost 5 bases to trimming and J lost 2 bases, with 15 bases between them. This CDR3 has 15 residues. CDR3 residues: CASSPRHLTQETQYF. Here the CDR3 DNA reads TGTGCCAGTAGTCCCCGACACTTAACACAAGAGACCCAGTACTTC. Drawing the rest from reference TRBV19 and TRBJ2-5, the complete variable domain is DGGITQSPKYLFRKEGQNVTLSCEQNLNHDAMYWYRQDPGQGLRLIYYSQIVNDFQKGDIAEGYSVSREKKESFPLTVTSAQKNPTAFYLCASSPRHLTQETQYFGPGTRLLVL.

This clone came up once. This rearrangement joins TRBV11-1 to TRBJ1-1; no reliable D call. Trimming cost V 7 bases and J 2 bases, with 23 bases left between them. The CDR3 is made up of 17 amino acids. The germline CDR1 and CDR2 sequences are SGHAT and FQDESV (reference sequence). The CDR3 loop reads CASTHTGLTLRNTEAFF. The CDR3, as DNA: TGTGCCAGCACCCATACGGGTCTTACTCTTCGAAACACTGAAGCTTTCTTT.

The chain carries TRBV5-4 and TRBJ1-1, with D possibly matching TRBD1 (6 bases). The germline V gene has CDR1 SGHNT and CDR2 YYREEE (reference sequence). With 0 bases removed from V and 5 bases from J, the gap between germline ends came to 14 bases. The CDR3 runs to 15 residues. The CDR3 sequence: CASSLAGGRITEAFF. The CDR3 DNA is TGTGCCAGCAGCTTGGCCGGGGGGCGGATAACTGAAGCTTTCTTT. Based on the CDR3 plus reference TRBV5-4 and TRBJ1-1, the full variable domain is ETGVTQSPTHLIKTRGQQVTLRCSSQSGHNTVSWYQQALGQGPQFIFQYYREEENGRGNFPPRFSGLQFPNYSSELNVNALELDDSALYLCASSLAGGRITEAFFGQGTRLTVV.

The chain recombines TRBV2 with TRBJ2-7; 9 nucleotides agree with TRBD1. The trim removed 5 bases at V and 1 base at J, leaving 3 bases unmatched. There are 14 residues in the CDR3. The germline CDR1 and CDR2 sequences are SNHLY and FYNNEI. The CDR3, as DNA: TGTGCCAGCAGTACGGGACAGGGATCCTACGAGCAGTACTTC. Protein: CASSTGQGSYEQYF.

V usage is TRBV11-3 and J usage is TRBJ1-4; TRBD1 agrees at 9 bases. Trimming at V came to 0 bases and at J to 4 bases, leaving 0 bases not matched to a gene. This CDR3 has 15 amino acids. CDR1 and CDR2 from the germline V gene are SGHNT and YENEEA. CDR3 amino acids: CASSLEGQGNEKLFF. In DNA form, the CDR3 reads TGTGCCAGCAGCTTAGAGGGACAGGGTAATGAAAAACTGTTTTTT.

This sequence joins TRBV6-1 and TRBJ1-5; the D gene is possibly TRBD1 (5 bases). The CDR3 sequence is 15 residues long. V was cut by 3 bases and J by 2 bases, with 11 bases left in between. The germline V gene has CDR1 MNHNS and CDR2 SASEGT. The CDR3 coding sequence is TGTGCCAGCAGTGACCGGACACGGGGCAATCAGCCCCAGCATTTT. Translation: CASSDRTRGNQPQHF.

V is TRBV5-6 and J is TRBJ2-7, with TRBD1 matching over 10 bases. The trim removed 0 bases at V and 6 bases at J, leaving 9 bases unmatched. Germline V gene data show CDR1 as SGHDT and CDR2 as YYEEEE. This CDR3 spans 16 amino acids. The CDR3: CASSLAGWTGGAEQYF. As DNA, the CDR3 is TGTGCCAGCAGCTTGGCCGGGTGGACAGGGGGGGCCGAGCAGTACTTC.

The chain recombines TRBV6-1 with TRBJ2-1, with TRBD2 matching 8 bases. The CDR3 is 15 amino acids. In germline, CDR1 is MNHNS, CDR2 SASEGT. V lost 4 bases to trimming and J lost 4 bases; unmatched junction nucleotides: 6. The CDR3: CASSASGGVYNEQFF. DNA for the CDR3: TGTGCCAGCAGTGCGAGCGGGGGAGTATACAATGAGCAGTTCTTC.

The chain uses TRBV7-2 and TRBJ2-5, with 11 positions matching TRBD1. Trimming at V came to 4 bases and at J to 4 bases, leaving 5 bases not matched to a gene. This CDR3 has 15 residues. Per germline, CDR1 SGHTA and CDR2 FQGNSA. CDR3 in amino acids: CASSWTGGGGETQYF. The CDR3 region has the DNA TGTGCCAGCAGCTGGACAGGGGGCGGAGGAGAGACCCAGTACTTC.

V usage is TRBV15 and J usage is TRBJ2-5, with 9 bases fitting TRBD2. CDR3 size: 15 residues. J gave up 5 bases and V 5 bases, and 9 bases lay outside the gene matches. Germline V CDR1 and CDR2: LNHNV, YYDKDF (reference sequence). CDR3 sequence (DNA): TGTGCCACCAGCCCCTCGACTAGCGGTTGGGAGACCCAGTACTTC. This encodes CATSPSTSGWETQYF.

The chain is built from TRBV7-9 and TRBJ2-5; D call uncertain. Per germline, CDR1 SEHNR and CDR2 FQNEAQ (reference sequence). V shed 1 base and J shed 7 bases, with 10 bases lying between them. The CDR3 consists of 13 residues. CDR3 amino acids: CASSLVEIGTQYF. The CDR3 coding sequence is TGTGCCAGCAGCTTAGTTGAGATTGGGACCCAGTACTTC.